This TCR beta chain was profiled in a study of cytomegalovirus exposure and HLA in healthy donors. J gave up 4 bases and V 2 bases, and 0 bases lay outside the gene matches. The CDR3 is made up of 13 amino acids. Germline V gene sequence: CDR1 WSHSY, CDR2 SAAADI. It was with 60 Vbeta and 13 Jbeta primers that the PCR ran. Per the authors' pipeline: There were some 87 million unique TCR beta chains by a later count, and approximately 11 million of them were shared. TCRdb keeps only in-frame clones here, not all; method: immunoSEQ multiplex PCR. V and J calls and clone size come straight from that table; D and trimming were deduced from the DNA. The sample includes 140,000 or so clones, roughly 80% of them seen just once. General study findings and limits: Later on, an analysis showed TCR association rates differing by HLA locus, with DRB1 the most and HLA-C the fewest. Immune exposure was documented only through CMV serostatus.

This clone has a handful of counts. Its matching antigen is unknown. The sample was PBMCs. The chain carries TRBV10-2 and TRBJ1-1; 8 bases line up with TRBD1. The receptor's source is a female donor in good health and CMV-seronegative. CDR3 loop: CASSEDRGTEAFF. For the CDR3, the DNA is TGCGCCAGCAGTGAGGACAGGGGCACTGAAGCTTTCTTT.